One sample yielded the 2 T cell receptor beta chains listed below, sequenced in a study of type 1 and type 2 diabetes patients. Genomic DNA was the PCR template. Multiplex PCR with 30 forward and 13 reverse primers amplified the TCR beta CDR3. TCRdb recomputed calls from the multiplex PCR reads with MiXCR, one row per CDR3 protein. The sample includes around 300,000 distinct CDR3 sequences, around 47% of them seen just once. The sample consisted of peripheral blood mononuclear cells (PBMCs). Every receptor here comes from a man younger than 35 with type 2 diabetes.

This clonotype appeared many times. V is TRBV7-2 and J is TRBJ2-7, with a tentative D call TRBD1 (6 bases). CDR1 and CDR2 from the germline V gene are SGHTA and FQGNSA. The CDR3 covers 13 residues. V gave up 5 bases and J gave up 1 base, with 9 bases separating them. Written as DNA, the CDR3 is TGTGCCAGCAGCAAAGGACAGTCCTACGAGCAGTACTTC. It translates to CASSKGQSYEQYF.

This clonotype appeared a few times. This sequence joins TRBV7-3 and TRBJ1-2; TRBD1 is a possible D gene (5 bases). This CDR3 spans 15 amino acids. CDR1 is SGHTA and CDR2 is FQGTGA in the germline V gene. V lost 7 bases and J lost 0, with 15 bases in between. The CDR3 bases are TGTGCCAGCACAGATGAGACAGAGCCTAACTATGGCTACACCTTC. Its translation: CASTDETEPNYGYTF.